A single sample gave rise to the 21 T cell receptor beta chains below, sequenced in a study of blood T cell repertoires in COVID-19. Repertoires were generated with immunoSEQ multiplex PCR, while TCRdb's copy carries only in-frame clones and drops some. The sample yields around 190,000 clones, more than 65% seen once. Source material: peripheral blood. These receptors were taken from a human donor in a cohort sampled during active COVID-19.

This sequence joins TRBV4-1 and TRBJ2-1, with 11 nucleotides matching TRBD1. V gave up 6 bases and J gave up 3 bases; unmatched junction bases: 16. This CDR3 has 19 residues. Germline lookup yields CDR1 MGHRA and CDR2 YSYEKL. CDR3 in amino acids: CASSRGQGDTSAYYNEQFF. The CDR3 region has the DNA TGCGCCAGCAGTCGGGGACAGGGGGACACTAGCGCCTACTACAATGAGCAGTTCTTC.

The gene calls are TRBV7-2 and TRBJ2-7, with 8 bases aligning to TRBD2. The CDR3 loop spans 16 amino acids. CDR1 is SGHTA and CDR2 is FQGNSA in the germline V gene. J gave up 0 bases and V 0 bases, and 4 bases lay outside the gene matches. The CDR3 nucleotides are TGTGCCAGCAGCTTAGCGGGCAGCGGGAGCTCCTACGAGCAGTACTTC. Protein product: CASSLAGSGSSYEQYF. The full variable domain, rest sourced from reference TRBV7-2 and TRBJ2-7, is GAGVSQSPSNKVTEKGKDVELRCDPISGHTALYWYRQSLGQGLEFLIYFQGNSAPDKSGLPSDRFSAERTGGSVSTLTIQRTQQEDSAVYLCASSLAGSGSSYEQYFGPGTRLTVT.

The genes are TRBV28 and TRBJ2-7; 12 nucleotides agree with TRBD2. V dropped 5 bases and J dropped 0; count of bases not matched to a gene: 11. The CDR3 totals 18 residues. Germline V gene data show CDR1 as MDHEN and CDR2 as SYDVKM. Here the CDR3 DNA reads TGTGCCAGCAGTCCGAGGACTAGCGGGACCAGAAGCTCCTACGAGCAGTACTTC. This translates into CASSPRTSGTRSSYEQYF.

The V and J genes are TRBV5-1 and TRBJ2-7, with D possibly being TRBD1 (6 bases). In germline, CDR1 is SGHRS, CDR2 YFSETQ. Trimming removed 1 base from V and 5 bases from J, with 10 bases in between. This CDR3 has 13 amino acids. The CDR3 DNA reads TGCGCCAGCAGCTTGCGACAGGAGGACGAGCAGTACTTC. Its protein is CASSLRQEDEQYF. The full variable domain, rest sourced from reference TRBV5-1 and TRBJ2-7, is KAGVTQTPRYLIKTRGQQVTLSCSPISGHRSVSWYQQTPGQGLQFLFEYFSETQRNKGNFPGRFSGRQFSNSRSEMNVSTLELGDSALYLCASSLRQEDEQYFGPGTRLTVT.

A single count supports this clone. The genes are TRBV10-2 and TRBJ2-2; 8 bases are shared with TRBD2. The V gene end was trimmed by 7 bases and the J gene end by 0 bases; junction bases not matched to a gene: 10. This CDR3 is 17 amino acids long. Per the germline V gene, CDR1 is WSHSY and CDR2 is SAAADI. CDR3 loop: CASTRSAREANTGELFF. CDR3 bases: TGCGCCAGCACCAGGAGTGCGCGGGAGGCGAACACCGGGGAGCTGTTTTTT.

Only a few counts were recorded for this clone. The V and J genes are TRBV2 and TRBJ2-1, with D unclear. This CDR3 comprises 12 residues. CDR1 SNHLY and CDR2 FYNNEI come from the germline V gene. V was cut by 4 bases and J by 9 bases, with 10 bases left in between. The CDR3 spells CASSASAGEQFF. CDR3 DNA sequence: TGTGCCAGCAGTGCCTCCGCAGGTGAGCAGTTCTTC.

This clone was counted once. This chain links TRBV3-1 (or the pseudogene TRBV3-2) with TRBJ2-5; weak D call: TRBD2 (5 bases). CDR3 length: 15 residues. V lost 4 bases and J lost 7, with 19 bases in between. Germline values: CDR1 LGHDT, CDR2 YNNKEL (reference sequence). DNA for the CDR3: TGTGCCAGCAGCCTCACGTCGGGCGGGTCACGGACCCAGTACTTC. It yields the protein CASSLTSGGSRTQYF.

This clone has a handful of counts. Other nucleotide sequences from this sample produce the same CDR3. The V call is TRBV30, the J call TRBJ1-1; perhaps TRBD1 as D (6 bases). CDR1 and CDR2 (germline): GTSNPN, SVGIG (reference sequence). The CDR3 contains 13 residues. Trimming stripped 0 bases from V and 1 base from J, with 6 bases between. The CDR3 loop reads CAWSVQGNTEAFF. The DNA of the CDR3 is TGTGCCTGGAGTGTACAGGGGAACACTGAAGCTTTCTTT.

V and J are TRBV10-1 and TRBJ2-1; TRBD2 matches at 7 bases. Germline trimming cut 4 bases from V and 9 bases from J; bases unmatched to any gene: 9. Germline-derived CDR1 and CDR2 are WNHNN and SYGVQD (reference sequence). The CDR3 spans 14 residues. The DNA of the CDR3 is TGCGCCAGCAGTGCGGCGGGAGAGGTTAGTGAGCAGTTCTTC. Its protein is CASSAAGEVSEQFF.

The chain combines TRBV10-2 with TRBJ2-5, with 7 positions matching TRBD1. CDR1 and CDR2 (germline): WSHSY, SAAADI. The V gene end was trimmed by 5 bases and the J gene end by 4 bases; junction bases not matched to a gene: 13. The CDR3 has 16 amino acids. The CDR3 DNA reads TGCGCCAGCAGTTCCCAGGACAGGATGTACCCAGAGACCCAGTACTTC. This translates into CASSSQDRMYPETQYF.

In its sample, this clone was seen a few times. This chain joins TRBV27 and TRBJ2-7; 9 bases map to TRBD2. Germline V gives CDR1 MNHEY, CDR2 SMNVEV (reference sequence). Trimming took 6 bases from V and 7 from J; bases not matched to a gene: 10. This CDR3 spans 14 amino acids. In nucleotides, the CDR3 is TGTGCCAGCAGATGGACTAGCGCCTTTGGGGAGCAGTACTTC. Protein product: CASRWTSAFGEQYF.

This chain links TRBV7-2 with TRBJ2-1, with D perhaps TRBD2 (5 bases). CDR1 and CDR2 (germline): SGHTA, FQGNSA. Between the trimmed V and J ends, which lost 8 bases and 2 bases, there was a span of 16 bases. This CDR3 spans 15 amino acids. The CDR3 DNA reads TGTGCCAGCGCTCCTACGAGGGAAGCCTACAATGAGCAGTTCTTC. This gives the protein CASAPTREAYNEQFF.

The genes are TRBV19 and TRBJ2-7; 9 bases map to TRBD1. Losses at the gene ends were 6 bases for V and 4 bases for J; bases not matched to a gene: 7. Germline V CDR1 and CDR2: LNHDA, SQIVND (reference sequence). This CDR3 spans 14 amino acids. DNA for the CDR3: TGTGCCAGTAGCTCCGGGACAGGGAGTTACGAGCAGTACTTC. This encodes CASSSGTGSYEQYF.

This chain joins TRBV5-1 and TRBJ2-3; 10 nucleotides match TRBD2. J was trimmed by 2 bases and V by 5 bases; bases with no gene match: 14. Germline CDR1 SGHRS, CDR2 YFSETQ. This CDR3 has 18 amino acids. This chain's CDR3 is CASSFRGGLAGVTDTQYF. In DNA, the CDR3 is TGCGCCAGCAGTTTCCGAGGAGGGCTAGCGGGAGTCACAGATACGCAGTATTTT. The full variable domain, its missing parts supplied by reference TRBV5-1 and TRBJ2-3, is KAGVTQTPRYLIKTRGQQVTLSCSPISGHRSVSWYQQTPGQGLQFLFEYFSETQRNKGNFPGRFSGRQFSNSRSEMNVSTLELGDSALYLCASSFRGGLAGVTDTQYFGPGTRLTVL.

CDR3 nucleotide sequence: TGCGCCAGCAGCTTGGAGGGGGCGACTTATGGCTACACCTTC. Protein: CASSLEGATYGYTF. The rearrangement joins TRBV5-1 to TRBJ1-2, with 7 bases lining up with TRBD1. The germline CDR1 and CDR2 sequences are SGHRS and YFSETQ. V trimming: 0 bases; J trimming: 5 bases; junction bases outside the gene matches: 4. This CDR3 is built from 14 residues.

The rearrangement joins TRBV5-1 to TRBJ2-1, with TRBD2 matching 9 bases. The CDR3 has 15 amino acids. From germline, CDR1 is SGHRS and CDR2 YFSETQ. Germline trimming cut 6 bases from V and 5 bases from J; bases unmatched to any gene: 9. This CDR3 is CASTLSGSGNNEQFF. The CDR3, as DNA: TGCGCCAGCACCCTTAGCGGGAGCGGGAACAATGAGCAGTTCTTC.

The chain carries TRBV10-3 and TRBJ2-1; tentatively, D is TRBD1 (5 bases). Germline V gene lookup returns CDR1 ENHRY and CDR2 SYGVKD. V shed 5 bases and J shed 1 base, with 9 bases lying between them. The CDR3 runs to 14 residues. CDR3 DNA: TGTGCCATCAGTCCGACAGCTTCCTACAATGAGCAGTTCTTC. It specifies CAISPTASYNEQFF.

This clone was detected only a few times. V is TRBV5-1 and J is TRBJ1-5, with 7 bases that match TRBD1. Germline V gives CDR1 SGHRS, CDR2 YFSETQ. The CDR3 extends over 14 amino acids. The V gene end was trimmed by 4 bases and the J gene end by 2 bases; junction bases not matched to a gene: 3. The CDR3 DNA reads as TGCGCCAGCAGCCATACAGGGGGCAATCAGCCCCAGCATTTT. Its protein product is CASSHTGGNQPQHF.

This chain connects TRBV5-1 to TRBJ2-7; 7 nucleotides align to TRBD1. The trim removed 0 bases at V and 5 bases at J, leaving 8 bases unmatched. The CDR3 is made up of 15 amino acids. Germline CDR1 is SGHRS and CDR2 is YFSETQ. CDR3 in DNA: TGCGCCAGCAGCTTGGGTGACAGGGAAAGGGACGAGCAGTACTTC. This sequence encodes CASSLGDRERDEQYF.

The chain carries TRBV4-2 and TRBJ2-7; 7 nucleotides agree with TRBD2. Germline CDR1 LGHNA, CDR2 YNFKEQ. There are 18 residues in the CDR3. V trimming: 0 bases; J trimming: 0 bases; junction bases outside the gene matches: 11. The CDR3 loop reads CASSQDAPSGGPSYEQYF. The CDR3 bases are TGTGCCAGCAGCCAAGATGCACCTAGCGGAGGGCCCTCCTACGAGCAGTACTTC.

The genes are TRBV28 and TRBJ2-2; 9 positions match TRBD2. Germline trimming cut 8 bases from V and 5 bases from J; bases unmatched to any gene: 3. This CDR3 has 13 amino acids. The V gene's germline CDR1 is MDHEN and CDR2 SYDVKM. DNA for the CDR3: TGTGCCAGCGGGCGGGAGGGGACCGGGGAGCTGTTTTTT. Protein sequence: CASGREGTGELFF.